This TCR beta chain was sequenced during a study of blood T cell repertoires in COVID-19. Study at large: There were acute and convalescent COVID-19 samples, and they came from the United States, Italy and Spain. The analysed material was cDNA or gDNA that came from T cells, B-cell-depleted T cells, or PBMCs.

This clone has a single count. The CDR3 is 14 amino acids. Trimming took 5 bases from V and 1 from J, leaving 11 bases between them. Germline CDR1 LNHDA, CDR2 SQIVND (reference sequence). This table comes from immunoSEQ multiplex PCR, and its TCRdb copy is limited to in-frame clones, with some not included. The data hold some 200,000 clones, with around four fifths observed a single time. Material: peripheral blood. The rearrangement links TRBV19 to TRBJ1-1; no reliable D call. This clonotype was obtained from a woman in her 70s with COVID-19, enrolled during active disease. CDR3 in amino acids: CASSSSGRNTEAFF. DNA of the CDR3: TGTGCCAGTAGTTCCTCGGGGAGGAACACTGAAGCTTTCTTT.